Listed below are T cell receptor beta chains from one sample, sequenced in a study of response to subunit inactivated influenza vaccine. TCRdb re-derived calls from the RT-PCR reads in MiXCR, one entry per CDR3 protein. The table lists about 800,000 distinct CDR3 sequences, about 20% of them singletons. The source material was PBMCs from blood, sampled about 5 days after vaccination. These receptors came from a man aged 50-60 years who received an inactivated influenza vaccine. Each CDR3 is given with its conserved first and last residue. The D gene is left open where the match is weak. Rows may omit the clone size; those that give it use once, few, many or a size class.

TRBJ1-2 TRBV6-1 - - CASTSAWGPNYGYTF TGTGCCAGCACCTCCGCCTGGGGCCCGAACTATGGCTACACCTTC
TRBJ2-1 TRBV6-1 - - CASREGVLKGYHEQFF TGTGCCAGCAGGGAGGGGGTATTAAAGGGTTACCATGAGCAGTTCTTC
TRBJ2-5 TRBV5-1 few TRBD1 CASSARTGQETQYF TGCGCCAGCAGCGCACGGACAGGTCAAGAGACCCAGTACTTC
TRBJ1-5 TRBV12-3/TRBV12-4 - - CASNLAGNQPQHF TGTGCCAGCAACCTCGCGGGGAATCAGCCCCAGCATTTT
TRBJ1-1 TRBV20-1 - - CSAPDGLREAFF TGCAGTGCTCCCGACGGCCTGAGGGAAGCTTTCTTT
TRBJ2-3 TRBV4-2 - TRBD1 CASSQEARGRVTDTQYF TGTGCCAGCAGCCAAGAAGCAAGGGGGCGAGTCACAGATACGCAGTATTTT
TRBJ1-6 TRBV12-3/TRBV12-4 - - CASSFGQSYNSPLHF TGTGCCAGCAGTTTTGGACAGAGCTATAATTCACCCCTCCACTTT
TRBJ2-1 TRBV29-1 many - CSVEPNEQFF TGCAGCGTTGAACCCAATGAGCAGTTCTTC
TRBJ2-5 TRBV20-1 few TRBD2 CSARGRLAGDFETQYF TGCAGTGCTAGAGGAAGACTAGCGGGAGATTTCGAGACCCAGTACTTC
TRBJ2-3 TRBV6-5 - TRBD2 CASTSGADTQYF TGTGCCAGCACTAGCGGCGCCGATACGCAGTATTTT
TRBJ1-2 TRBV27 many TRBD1 CASSPGRTGEYGYTF TGTGCCAGCAGTCCCGGGAGGACAGGGGAGTATGGCTACACCTTC
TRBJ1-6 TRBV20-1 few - CSVIVSGNNSPLHF TGCAGTGTCATAGTCTCAGGGAATAATTCACCCCTCCACTTT
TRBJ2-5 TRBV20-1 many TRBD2 CSGIEAGGETQYF TGCAGTGGGATTGAGGCGGGGGGGGAGACCCAGTACTTC
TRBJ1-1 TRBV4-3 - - CASSQDYGGHMNTEAFF TGCGCCAGCAGCCAAGATTACGGGGGGCACATGAACACTGAAGCTTTCTTT
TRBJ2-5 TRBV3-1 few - CASSLRGVRETQYF TGTGCCAGCAGCCTGAGGGGAGTTCGGGAGACCCAGTACTTC
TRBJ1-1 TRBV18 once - CASSMYRDSPLGAFF TGTGCCAGCTCAATGTACCGGGACTCCCCCCTGGGAGCTTTCTTT
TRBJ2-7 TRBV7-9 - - CASSFNGRSYEQYF TGTGCCAGCAGCTTCAACGGACGCTCCTACGAGCAGTACTTC
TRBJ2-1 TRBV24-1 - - CATTAGYNNEQFF TGTGCCACCACAGCGGGTTACAACAATGAGCAGTTCTTC
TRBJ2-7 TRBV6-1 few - CASRPGVESNYEQYF TGTGCCAGCAGGCCAGGGGTCGAGAGTAACTACGAGCAGTACTTC
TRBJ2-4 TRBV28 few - CASSLGDSGIQYF TGTGCCAGCAGTTTAGGGGACTCGGGCATTCAGTACTTC
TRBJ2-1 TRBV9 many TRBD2 CASSVAGGSYNEQFF TGTGCCAGCAGCGTAGCGGGCGGGAGTTACAATGAGCAGTTCTTC
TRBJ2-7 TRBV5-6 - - CASSLGRVTYEQYF TGTGCCAGCAGCTTGGGCAGGGTGACCTACGAGCAGTACTTC
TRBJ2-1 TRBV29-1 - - CSVDNTGDSYNEQFF TGCAGCGTTGACAACACAGGGGACTCCTACAATGAGCAGTTCTTT
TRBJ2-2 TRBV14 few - CASSLLPGTGELFF TGTGCCAGCAGCCTCCTCCCCGGCACCGGGGAGCTGTTTTTT
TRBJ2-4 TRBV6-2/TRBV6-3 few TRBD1 CASSYSGGADNF TGTGCCAGCAGTTACTCAGGGGGCGCGGATAACTTC
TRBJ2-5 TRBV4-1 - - CASSQDADQETQYF TGCGCCAGCAGCCAAGACGCGGACCAAGAGACCCAGTACTTC
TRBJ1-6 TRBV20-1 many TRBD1 CSAPYRGDNSPLHF TGCAGTGCTCCGTACAGGGGGGATAATTCACCCCTCCACTTT
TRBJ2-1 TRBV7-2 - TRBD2 CASSLGWTRFKFF TGTGCCAGCAGCTTAGGATGGACTAGGTTCAAGTTCTTC
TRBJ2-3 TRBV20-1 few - CSASRQGLTDTQYF TGCAGTGCTAGTCGCCAGGGCCTCACAGATACGCAGTATTTT
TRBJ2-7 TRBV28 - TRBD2 CASSLASGSDEQYF TGTGCCAGCAGTTTAGCTAGCGGGAGTGATGAGCAGTACTTC
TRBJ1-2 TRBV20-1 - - CSVGQPSGYGYTF TGCAGTGTAGGACAGCCCTCTGGCTATGGCTACACCTTC
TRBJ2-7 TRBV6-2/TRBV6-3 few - CASRPARVSYEQYF TGTGCCAGCAGACCCGCCAGGGTCTCCTACGAGCAGTACTTC
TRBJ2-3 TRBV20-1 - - CSAFELGAGNTQYF TGCAGTGCTTTTGAGTTGGGGGCAGGGAATACGCAGTATTTT
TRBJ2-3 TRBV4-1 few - CASSRPQDTQYF TGCGCCAGCAGCCGACCTCAAGATACGCAGTATTTT
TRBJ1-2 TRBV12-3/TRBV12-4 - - CASSLQGHYGYTF TGTGCCAGCAGTTTACAGGGGCACTATGGCTACACCTTC
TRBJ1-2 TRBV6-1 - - CASRTRDAIYGYTF TGTGCCAGCAGAACCCGGGACGCCATCTATGGCTACACCTTC
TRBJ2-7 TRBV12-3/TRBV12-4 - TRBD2 CASSSGRAREQYF TGTGCCAGCAGTAGCGGGAGGGCCCGCGAGCAGTACTTC
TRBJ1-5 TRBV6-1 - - CASSEAEGPLERRPQHF TGTGCCAGCAGTGAAGCCGAGGGCCCCCTTGAGAGGCGGCCCCAGCATTTT
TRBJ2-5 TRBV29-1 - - CSAGARVQETQYF TGCAGCGCCGGGGCCAGGGTCCAAGAGACCCAGTACTTC
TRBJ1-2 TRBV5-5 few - CASSLIGKNYGYTF TGTGCCAGCAGCTTGATCGGAAAAAACTATGGCTACACCTTC
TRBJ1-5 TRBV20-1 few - CSAVTPGLGTNQPQHF TGCAGTGCGGTGACGCCCGGATTGGGAACCAATCAGCCCCAGCATTTT
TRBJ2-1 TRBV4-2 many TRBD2 CASSQAFVAGYNEQFF TGTGCCAGCAGCCAAGCCTTCGTAGCGGGGTACAATGAGCAGTTCTTC